A single sample gave rise to the 20 T cell receptor beta chains below, sequenced in a study of blood T cell repertoires in COVID-19. Using immunoSEQ multiplex PCR, the repertoire was profiled, and TCRdb retains in-frame clones only, with some absent. Found here are some 250,000 clones, 91% of them singletons; the top ten hold roughly 1.2%. Sequencing was carried out using PBMCs or T cells enriched from blood (not recorded which). All receptors come from a human donor in a cohort exposed to, infected with or recovered from COVID-19 (not recorded which). The donor label of this sample is uncertain.

The chain is built from TRBV20-1 and TRBJ2-1, with a weak D call TRBD2 (5 bases). From germline, CDR1 is DFQATT and CDR2 SNEGSKA (reference sequence). V dropped 5 bases and J dropped 4 bases, with 6 bases sitting between them. This CDR3 has 11 amino acids. The CDR3 here is CSASGYNEQFF. CDR3 coding DNA: TGCAGTGCTTCGGGGTACAATGAGCAGTTCTTC.

The chain employs TRBV30 and TRBJ1-1; 8 bases are shared with TRBD1. CDR3 length equals 14 residues. The V and J ends lost 3 bases and 11 bases, in that order; junction bases with no gene match: 14. Germline-derived CDR1 and CDR2 are GTSNPN and SVGIG (reference sequence). Here the CDR3 reads CAWRGGTGGLDAFF. The DNA of the CDR3 is TGTGCCTGGAGGGGCGGCACAGGGGGATTGGACGCTTTCTTT. The variable domain in full, with the rest retrieved from reference TRBV30 and TRBJ1-1, is SQTIHQWPATLVQPVGSPLSLECTVEGTSNPNLYWYRQAAGRGLQLLFYSVGIGQISSEVPQNLSASRPQDRQFILSSKKLLLSDSGFYLCAWRGGTGGLDAFFGQGTRLTVV.

CDR3 region: CASSQGTGGQFF. CDR3 nucleotides: TGTGCCAGCAGCCAAGGGACAGGGGGGCAGTTCTTC. This chain connects TRBV3-1 (or the pseudogene TRBV3-2) to TRBJ2-1, with 10 positions matching TRBD1. Losses at the gene ends were 1 base for V and 12 bases for J; bases not matched to a gene: 0. The CDR3 runs 12 residues. The V gene's germline CDR1 is LGHDT and CDR2 YNNKEL (reference sequence).

This chain uses TRBV7-8 with TRBJ2-2; 8 nucleotides align to TRBD2. The ends lost 5 bases at V and 5 bases at J; junction bases unmatched: 7. There are 15 residues in the CDR3. Germline V gene lookup returns CDR1 SGHVS and CDR2 FQNEAQ. CDR3 bases: TGTGCCAGCAGCCCTCTCCGGGGGGGAACCGGGGAGCTGTTTTTT. Protein product: CASSPLRGGTGELFF.

This rearrangement joins TRBV10-3 to TRBJ1-6, with 7 positions matching TRBD1. The V gene end was trimmed by 11 bases and the J gene end by 5 bases; junction bases not matched to a gene: 6. This CDR3 is 13 amino acids long. Per the germline V gene, CDR1 is ENHRY and CDR2 is SYGVKD. The CDR3 loop is CAAMGQHNSPLHF. CDR3 nucleotides: TGTGCCGCGATGGGACAGCATAATTCACCCCTCCACTTT.

The V call is TRBV5-5, the J call TRBJ2-7; 7 bases fit TRBD1. V gave up 0 bases and J gave up 2 bases; unmatched junction bases: 5. The germline CDR1 and CDR2 sequences are SGHKS and YYEKEE (reference sequence). The CDR3 is 15 amino acids. CDR3 sequence: CASSLAGTATYEQYF. The CDR3 nucleotides are TGTGCCAGCAGCTTGGCCGGGACAGCAACCTACGAGCAGTACTTC.

The chain uses TRBV2 and TRBJ1-4; 10 nucleotides match TRBD1. Losses at the gene ends were 5 bases for V and 12 bases for J; bases not matched to a gene: 9. Germline values: CDR1 SNHLY, CDR2 FYNNEI. The CDR3 runs to 14 residues. The CDR3 DNA follows: TGTGCCAGCAGTTTTGACAGGGGGCGAGGGGAACTGTTTTTT. It yields the protein CASSFDRGRGELFF.

The chain couples TRBV4-3 to TRBJ2-2, with TRBD2 matching over 7 bases. CDR3 length equals 18 residues. Germline loops: CDR1 LGHNA, CDR2 YSLEER. The J segment lost 1 base and the V segment lost 1 base, leaving 9 bases of the junction unmatched. CDR3 protein: CASSQGKSAGENTGELFF. In DNA form, the CDR3 reads TGCGCCAGCAGCCAAGGGAAGTCGGCGGGGGAGAACACCGGGGAGCTGTTTTTT.

The genes are TRBV19 and TRBJ2-7; possibly TRBD1 for D (6 bases). The V end lost 4 bases, the J end lost 0 bases, and 13 bases lay between the germline ends. Germline V lookup: CDR1 LNHDA, CDR2 SQIVND (reference sequence). This CDR3 has 15 residues. CDR3 nucleotide sequence: TGTGCCAGTAGTACCTACAGGGAAAGCTCCTACGAGCAGTACTTC. It specifies CASSTYRESSYEQYF.

The V and J genes are TRBV6-5 and TRBJ2-5; a weak D match, TRBD2 (6 bases). Germline V gene sequence: CDR1 MNHEY, CDR2 SVGAGI. The V gene lost 5 bases and the J gene lost 2 bases, with 9 bases spanning the gap. The CDR3 runs 13 residues. Here the CDR3 reads CASSPGTQETQYF. The DNA for the CDR3 is TGTGCCAGCAGTCCGGGGACTCAAGAGACCCAGTACTTC.

This clone was seen just once. CDR3 sequence reads: CASSILTGAPYGYTF. CDR3 DNA sequence: TGTGCCAGTAGTATCCTTACTGGGGCCCCCTATGGCTACACCTTC. V usage is TRBV19 and J usage is TRBJ1-2, with D perhaps TRBD1 (5 bases). CDR1 is LNHDA, CDR2 SQIVND, per germline (reference sequence). V lost 3 bases to trimming and J lost 4 bases, with 15 bases between them. The CDR3 runs to 15 residues. The full variable domain, in which reference TRBV19 and TRBJ1-2 provide the parts outside the CDR3, is DGGITQSPKYLFRKEGQNVTLSCEQNLNHDAMYWYRQDPGQGLRLIYYSQIVNDFQKGDIAEGYSVSREKKESFPLTVTSAQKNPTAFYLCASSILTGAPYGYTFGSGTRLTVV.

This chain connects TRBV6-5 to TRBJ2-7, with 8 positions matching TRBD1. The CDR3 sequence is 14 residues long. In germline, CDR1 is MNHEY, CDR2 SVGAGI. With V trimmed by 8 bases and J by 0 bases, 6 bases remained unmatched. The CDR3 nucleotides are TGTGCCAGCCATGGGACAGGAGGCTCCTACGAGCAGTACTTC. It specifies CASHGTGGSYEQYF.

In this sample, this clone turned up a few times. The chain has TRBV2 and TRBJ1-1; D possibly corresponds to TRBD1 (5 bases). V was pared by 6 bases and J by 0 bases, with 14 bases between. The germline V gene encodes CDR1 SNHLY and CDR2 FYNNEI. CDR3 size: 15 residues. CDR3 amino acids: CASSDHATVNTEAFF. The CDR3 DNA reads as TGTGCCAGCAGCGACCACGCGACAGTGAACACTGAAGCTTTCTTT.

CDR3 amino acids: CASSLGQPEQFF. CDR3 nucleotides: TGTGCCAGTAGTTTAGGACAGCCGGAGCAGTTCTTC. The rearrangement links TRBV19 to TRBJ2-1; possibly TRBD1 for D (6 bases). The CDR3 has 12 residues. The V and J ends lost 5 bases and 10 bases respectively, with 12 bases between them. The germline gives CDR1 LNHDA, CDR2 SQIVND (reference sequence). Combining the CDR3 with reference TRBV19 and TRBJ2-1 gives the whole variable domain DGGITQSPKYLFRKEGQNVTLSCEQNLNHDAMYWYRQDPGQGLRLIYYSQIVNDFQKGDIAEGYSVSREKKESFPLTVTSAQKNPTAFYLCASSLGQPEQFFGPGTRLTVL.

The chain employs TRBV2 and TRBJ1-2; D not certain. In germline, CDR1 is SNHLY, CDR2 FYNNEI. Trimming took off 6 bases at V and 6 bases at J, with 17 bases between the two ends. CDR3 length: 14 residues. The CDR3 sequence: CASRRVQSSDGYTF. The CDR3 region has the DNA TGTGCCAGCAGGAGGGTCCAAAGTTCGGATGGCTACACCTTC.

The CDR3, as DNA: TGTGCCACCAGTTCAGGGGAGAGGGTTAACTATGGCTACACCTTC. This codes for CATSSGERVNYGYTF. The V call is TRBV24-1, the J call TRBJ1-2; perhaps TRBD1 as D (6 bases). V was shortened by 6 bases and J by 1 base, with 14 bases between the two germline ends. The germline V gene encodes CDR1 KGHDR and CDR2 SFDVKD. The CDR3 runs to 15 residues.

This CDR3 is CASSQDPLAGSYTDTQYF. The CDR3 bases are TGTGCCAGCAGCCAAGATCCCCTAGCGGGGTCCTACACAGATACGCAGTATTTT. The gene calls are TRBV3-1 (or the pseudogene TRBV3-2) and TRBJ2-3; the match to TRBD2 covers 9 bases. Germline loops: CDR1 LGHDT, CDR2 YNNKEL (reference sequence). The V and J ends lost 0 bases and 2 bases, in that order; junction bases with no gene match: 9. The CDR3 consists of 18 residues.

This clone has a single count. V gene TRBV6-5 combines with J gene TRBJ2-5; a weak D match, TRBD2 (5 bases). Deletions cut 1 base from V and 5 bases from J, with 17 bases between. Germline V gene sequence: CDR1 MNHEY, CDR2 SVGAGI. CDR3 length equals 16 residues. The CDR3 sequence is CASSYFGLIAQETQYF. CDR3 in DNA: TGTGCCAGCAGTTACTTCGGACTTATTGCCCAGGAGACCCAGTACTTC.

V gene TRBV7-2 combines with J gene TRBJ2-1; 9 nucleotides line up with TRBD2. The trim removed 1 base at V and 7 bases at J, leaving 14 bases unmatched. Germline assignment: CDR1 SGHTA and CDR2 FQGNSA. The CDR3 is 18 amino acids. The CDR3 region has the DNA TGTGCCAGCAGCTTAGGACACCTGGGCGGGGGGGGAAAAAATGAGCAGTTCTTC. Protein: CASSLGHLGGGGKNEQFF. Drawing the rest from reference TRBV7-2 and TRBJ2-1, the complete variable domain is GAGVSQSPSNKVTEKGKDVELRCDPISGHTALYWYRQSLGQGLEFLIYFQGNSAPDKSGLPSDRFSAERTGGSVSTLTIQRTQQEDSAVYLCASSLGHLGGGGKNEQFFGPGTRLTVL.

V and J are TRBV30 and TRBJ2-6, with TRBD1 identical over 8 bases. V was pared by 3 bases and J by 1 base, with 8 bases of the junction left unmatched. This CDR3 is built from 17 residues. The germline gives CDR1 GTSNPN, CDR2 SVGIG (reference sequence). This chain's CDR3 is CAWSRDRSTSGANVLTF. The CDR3 nucleotides read TGTGCCTGGAGCAGGGACAGGTCAACTTCTGGGGCCAACGTCCTGACTTTC.